This section outlines one T cell receptor beta chain sequence together with its context. This sample was taken from a study of T cell changes during pregnancy in multiple sclerosis. This table comes from immunoSEQ multiplex PCR, and its TCRdb copy is limited to in-frame clones, with some not included. The table lists around 68,000 clones, 91% of them singletons. V lost 2 bases, J lost 3 bases, and 8 bases lay in between. CDR3 length equals 13 residues. Germline loops: CDR1 LGHNT, CDR2 FRNRAP. The sequencing used peripheral blood, collected after pregnancy. The TCR was taken from a female donor in good health, enrolled as a control in a pregnancy study. V is TRBV12-5 and J is TRBJ2-7; no clear D gene. The DNA of the CDR3 is TGTGCTAGTGGTTTGACATACCACTACGAGCAGTACTTC. Translated: CASGLTYHYEQYF.